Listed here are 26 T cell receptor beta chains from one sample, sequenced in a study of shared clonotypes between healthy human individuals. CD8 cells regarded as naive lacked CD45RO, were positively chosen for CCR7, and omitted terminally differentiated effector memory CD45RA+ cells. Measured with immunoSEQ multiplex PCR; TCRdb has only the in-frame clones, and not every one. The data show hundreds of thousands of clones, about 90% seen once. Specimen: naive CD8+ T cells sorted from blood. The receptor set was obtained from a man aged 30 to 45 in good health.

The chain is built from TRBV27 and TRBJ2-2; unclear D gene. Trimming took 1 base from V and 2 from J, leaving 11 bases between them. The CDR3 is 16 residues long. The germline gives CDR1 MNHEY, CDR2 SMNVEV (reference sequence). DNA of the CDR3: TGTGCCAGCAGTTTATTGAGAGCGCTTAACACCGGGGAGCTGTTTTTT. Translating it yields CASSLLRALNTGELFF.

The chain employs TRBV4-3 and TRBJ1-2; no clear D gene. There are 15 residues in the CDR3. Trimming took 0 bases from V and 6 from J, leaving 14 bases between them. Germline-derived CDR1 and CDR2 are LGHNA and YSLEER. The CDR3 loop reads CASSQDKQTANGYTF. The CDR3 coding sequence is TGCGCCAGCAGCCAAGATAAACAAACAGCCAATGGCTACACCTTC.

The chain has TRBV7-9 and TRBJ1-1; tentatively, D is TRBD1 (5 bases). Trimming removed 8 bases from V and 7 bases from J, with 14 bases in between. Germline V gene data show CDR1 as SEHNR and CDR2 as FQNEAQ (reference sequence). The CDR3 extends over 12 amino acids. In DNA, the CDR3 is TGTGCCAGCTCCCGGTGGGGCTTTGAAGCTTTCTTT. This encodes CASSRWGFEAFF.

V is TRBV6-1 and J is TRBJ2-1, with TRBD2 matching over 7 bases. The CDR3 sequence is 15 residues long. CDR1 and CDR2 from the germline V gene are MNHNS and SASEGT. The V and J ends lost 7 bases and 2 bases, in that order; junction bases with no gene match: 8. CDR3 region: CASMLRLAPYNEQFF. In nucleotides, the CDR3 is TGTGCCAGCATGCTGCGACTAGCCCCCTACAATGAGCAGTTCTTC.

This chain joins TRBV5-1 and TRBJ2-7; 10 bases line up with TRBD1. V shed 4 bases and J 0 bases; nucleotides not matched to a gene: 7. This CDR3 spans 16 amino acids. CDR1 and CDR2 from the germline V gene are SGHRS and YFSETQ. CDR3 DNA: TGCGCCAGCAGCCCGGGACAGGGGACGGCCTCCTACGAGCAGTACTTC. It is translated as CASSPGQGTASYEQYF.

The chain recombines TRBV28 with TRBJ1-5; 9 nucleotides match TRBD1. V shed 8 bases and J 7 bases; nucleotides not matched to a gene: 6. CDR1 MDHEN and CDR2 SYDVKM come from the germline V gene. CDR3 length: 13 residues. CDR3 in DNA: TGTGCCAGCTCGGACAGGGGTGAGCAGCCCCAGCATTTT. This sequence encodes CASSDRGEQPQHF.

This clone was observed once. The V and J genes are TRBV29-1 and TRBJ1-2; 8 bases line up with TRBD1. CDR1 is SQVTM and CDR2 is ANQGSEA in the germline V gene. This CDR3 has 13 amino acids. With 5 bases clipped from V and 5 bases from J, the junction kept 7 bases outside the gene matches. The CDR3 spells CSVYDRGRYGYTF. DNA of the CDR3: TGCAGCGTTTACGACAGGGGCCGGTATGGCTACACCTTC.

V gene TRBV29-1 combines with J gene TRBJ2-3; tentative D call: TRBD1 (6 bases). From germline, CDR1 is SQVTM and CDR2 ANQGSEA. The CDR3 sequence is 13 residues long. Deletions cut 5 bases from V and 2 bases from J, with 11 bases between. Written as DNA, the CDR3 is TGCAGCGTTACGGGACAAAACACAGATACGCAGTATTTT. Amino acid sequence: CSVTGQNTDTQYF.

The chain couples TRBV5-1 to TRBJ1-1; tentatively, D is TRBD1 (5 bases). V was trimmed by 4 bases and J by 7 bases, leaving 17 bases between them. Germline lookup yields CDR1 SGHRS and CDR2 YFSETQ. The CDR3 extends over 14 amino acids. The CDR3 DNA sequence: TGCGCCAGCAGCCCGCTTGACTCGGGGGTTGAAGCTTTCTTT. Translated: CASSPLDSGVEAFF.

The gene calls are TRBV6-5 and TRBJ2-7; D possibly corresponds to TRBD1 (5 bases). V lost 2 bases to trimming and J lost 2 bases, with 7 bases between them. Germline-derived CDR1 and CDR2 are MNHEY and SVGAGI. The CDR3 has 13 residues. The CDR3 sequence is CASSYAGPYEQYF. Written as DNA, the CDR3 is TGTGCCAGCAGTTACGCAGGGCCCTACGAGCAGTACTTC.

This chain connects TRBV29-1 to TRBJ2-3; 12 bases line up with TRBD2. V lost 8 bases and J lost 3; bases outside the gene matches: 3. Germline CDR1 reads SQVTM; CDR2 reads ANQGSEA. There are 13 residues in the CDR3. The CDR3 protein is CSQTSGSTDTQYF. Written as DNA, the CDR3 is TGCAGCCAGACTAGCGGGAGTACAGATACGCAGTATTTT.

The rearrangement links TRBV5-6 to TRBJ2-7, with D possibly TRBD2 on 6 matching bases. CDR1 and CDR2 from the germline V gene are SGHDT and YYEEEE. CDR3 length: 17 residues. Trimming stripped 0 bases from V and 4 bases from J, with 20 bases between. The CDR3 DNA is TGTGCCAGCAGCTTGGGGCCAGGCTGGGAGGCCTCTTACGAGCAGTACTTC. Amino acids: CASSLGPGWEASYEQYF.

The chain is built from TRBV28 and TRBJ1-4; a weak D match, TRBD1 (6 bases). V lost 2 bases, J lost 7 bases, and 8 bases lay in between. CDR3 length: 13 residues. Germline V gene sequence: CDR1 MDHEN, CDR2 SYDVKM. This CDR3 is CASSLGGAEKLFF. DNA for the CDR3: TGTGCCAGCAGTTTAGGGGGGGCTGAAAAACTGTTTTTT.

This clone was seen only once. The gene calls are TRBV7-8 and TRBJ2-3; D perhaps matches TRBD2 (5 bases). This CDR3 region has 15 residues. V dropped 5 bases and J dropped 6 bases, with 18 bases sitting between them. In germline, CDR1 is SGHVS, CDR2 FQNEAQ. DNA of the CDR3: TGTGCCAGCAGCCCCGGACTCCATTTTGCCGATACGCAGTATTTT. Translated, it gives CASSPGLHFADTQYF.

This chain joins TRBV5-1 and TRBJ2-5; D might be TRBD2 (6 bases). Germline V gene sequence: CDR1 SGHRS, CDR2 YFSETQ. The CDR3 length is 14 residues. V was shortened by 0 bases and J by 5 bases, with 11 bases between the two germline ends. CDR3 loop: CASSLDGGGETQYF. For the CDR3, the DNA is TGCGCCAGCAGCTTGGACGGGGGTGGTGAGACCCAGTACTTC.

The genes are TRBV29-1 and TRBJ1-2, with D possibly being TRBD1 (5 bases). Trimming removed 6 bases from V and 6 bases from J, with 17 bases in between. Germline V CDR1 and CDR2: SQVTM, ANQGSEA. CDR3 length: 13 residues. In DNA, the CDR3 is TGCAGCGTCGAACCCCTAGGGGAAGATGGCTACACCTTC. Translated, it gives CSVEPLGEDGYTF.

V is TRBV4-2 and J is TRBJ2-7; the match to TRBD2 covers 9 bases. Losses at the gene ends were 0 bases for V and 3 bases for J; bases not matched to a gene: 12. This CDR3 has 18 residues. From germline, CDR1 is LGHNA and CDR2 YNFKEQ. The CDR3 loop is CASSQDMIAGELYYEQYF. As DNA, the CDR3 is TGTGCCAGCAGCCAAGATATGATAGCGGGAGAGCTGTACTACGAGCAGTACTTC.

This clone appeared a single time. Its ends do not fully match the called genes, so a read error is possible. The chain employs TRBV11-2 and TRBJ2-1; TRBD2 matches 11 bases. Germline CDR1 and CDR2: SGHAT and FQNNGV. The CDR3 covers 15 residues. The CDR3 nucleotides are TGTGCCAGCGGACGACTAGCGGGGTCCTACAATGAACAGTTCTTC. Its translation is CASGRLAGSYNEQFF.

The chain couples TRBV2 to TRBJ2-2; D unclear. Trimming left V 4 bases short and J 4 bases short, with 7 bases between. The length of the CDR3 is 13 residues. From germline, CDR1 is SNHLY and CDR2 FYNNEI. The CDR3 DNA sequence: TGTGCCAGCAGTGGGGAAGGCACCGGGGAGCTGTTTTTT. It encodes CASSGEGTGELFF.

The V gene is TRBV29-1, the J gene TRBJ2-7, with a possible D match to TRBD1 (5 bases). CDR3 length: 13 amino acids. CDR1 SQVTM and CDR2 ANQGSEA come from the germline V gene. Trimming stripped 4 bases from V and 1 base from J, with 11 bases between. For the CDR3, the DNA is TGCAGCGTTGTTCCGGACACTTCCTACGAGCAGTACTTC. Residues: CSVVPDTSYEQYF.

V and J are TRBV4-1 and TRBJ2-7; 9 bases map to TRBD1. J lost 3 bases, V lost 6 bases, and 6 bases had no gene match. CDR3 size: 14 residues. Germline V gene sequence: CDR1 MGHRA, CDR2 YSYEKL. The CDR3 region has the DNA TGCGCCAGCAGGCATCCGGGACAGGGCTACGAGCAGTACTTC. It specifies CASRHPGQGYEQYF.

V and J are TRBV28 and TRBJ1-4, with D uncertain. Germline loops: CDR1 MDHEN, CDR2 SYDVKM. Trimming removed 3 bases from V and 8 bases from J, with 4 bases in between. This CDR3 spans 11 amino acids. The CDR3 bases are TGTGCCAGCAGTTTTGACGAAAAACTGTTTTTT. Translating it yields CASSFDEKLFF.

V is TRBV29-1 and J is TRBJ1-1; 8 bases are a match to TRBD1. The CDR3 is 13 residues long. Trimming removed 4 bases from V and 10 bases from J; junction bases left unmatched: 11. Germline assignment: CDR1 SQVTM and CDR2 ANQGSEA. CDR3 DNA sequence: TGCAGCGTTGGAAACCGGGACAGGAGAGTAGCTTTCTTT. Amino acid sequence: CSVGNRDRRVAFF.

The CDR3 sequence is CASETGDNEQFF. DNA of the CDR3: TGTGCCAGCGAGACAGGGGACAATGAGCAGTTCTTC. The chain uses TRBV10-3 and TRBJ2-1, with 8 bases identical to TRBD1. CDR1 and CDR2 from the germline V gene are ENHRY and SYGVKD. V was clipped by 10 bases and J by 5 bases; unmatched bases: 4. CDR3 length equals 12 residues.

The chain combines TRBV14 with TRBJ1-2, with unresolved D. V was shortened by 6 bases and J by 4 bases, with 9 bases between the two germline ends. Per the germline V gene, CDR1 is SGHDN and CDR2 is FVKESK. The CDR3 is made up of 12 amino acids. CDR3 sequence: CASSLRVYGYTF. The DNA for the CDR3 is TGTGCCAGCAGTTTGCGAGTCTATGGCTACACCTTC. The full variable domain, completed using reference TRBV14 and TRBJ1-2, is EAGVTQFPSHSVIEKGQTVTLRCDPISGHDNLYWYRRVMGKEIKFLLHFVKESKQDESGMPNNRFLAERTGGTYSTLKVQPAELEDSGVYFCASSLRVYGYTFGSGTRLTVV.

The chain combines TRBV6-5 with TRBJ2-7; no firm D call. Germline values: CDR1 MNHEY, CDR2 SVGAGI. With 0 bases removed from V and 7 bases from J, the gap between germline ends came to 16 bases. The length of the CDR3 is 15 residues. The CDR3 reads CASSYSTLDRSEQYF. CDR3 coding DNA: TGTGCCAGCAGTTACTCGACCTTGGACCGGAGTGAGCAGTACTTC.